This is a list of T cell receptor beta chains from one sample in a study of T cell changes during pregnancy in multiple sclerosis. Sequencing was performed with immunoSEQ multiplex PCR; in TCRdb, only in-frame clones are kept and a portion is missing. Of 28,000 or so clones in the sample, around 88% were seen once. The material sequenced was CD4+ T cells from peripheral blood mononuclear cells, taken in the first trimester of pregnancy. The receptors derive from a female donor in good health, enrolled as a control in a pregnancy study. CDR3s include the opening cysteine and the closing phenylalanine or tryptophan. Fields, in order: clone size, J gene, D gene, V gene, CDR3 protein, CDR3 DNA. The D gene is left open where the match is weak. A row's size may be missing; if present it is once, few, many or a size class.

>few|TRBJ1-2|-|TRBV5-5
CASSPLQGGYTF
TGTGCCAGCAGCCCTCTTCAGGGGGGCTACACCTTC
>-|TRBJ1-1|-|TRBV19
CASSITLNTEAFF
TGTGCCAGTAGTATAACTTTGAACACTGAAGCTTTCTTT
>-|TRBJ1-5|-|TRBV6-6
CASSYLNQPQHF
TGTGCCAGCAGTTACCTAAATCAGCCCCAGCATTTT
>-|TRBJ1-2|-|TRBV4-2
CASSHQSEGGYGYTF
TGTGCCAGCAGCCATCAGTCAGAGGGTGGCTATGGCTACACCTTC
>-|TRBJ1-6|-|TRBV5-4
CASSLWSSYNSPLHF
TGTGCCAGCAGCTTATGGAGCTCCTATAATTCACCCCTCCACTTT
>-|TRBJ2-5|-|TRBV4-3
CASSQGREQETQYF
TGCGCCAGCAGCCAAGGCCGGGAACAAGAGACCCAGTACTTC
>-|TRBJ1-1|TRBD1|TRBV5-1
CASSSQTGGNTEAFF
TGCGCCAGCAGCTCTCAGACAGGGGGCAACACTGAAGCTTTCTTT
>-|TRBJ1-5|-|TRBV19
CASSMNGRRSNQPQHF
TGTGCCAGTAGTATGAACGGGAGAAGGAGCAATCAGCCCCAGCATTTT
>once|TRBJ1-4|-|TRBV4-2
CASSQESQGANEKLFF
TGTGCCAGCAGCCAAGAAAGCCAGGGTGCTAATGAAAAACTGTTTTTT
>-|TRBJ2-3|TRBD1|TRBV7-9
CASSWGQGEPSTDTQYF
TGTGCCAGCAGCTGGGGACAGGGCGAACCAAGCACAGATACGCAGTATTTT
>-|TRBJ2-7|TRBD2|TRBV6-5
CATGRAGPSYEQYF
TGTGCCACGGGGAGGGCGGGCCCATCTTACGAGCAGTACTTC